A single TCR beta chain is shown here with its context. Time point noted: baseline, week 1 (first vaccination visit). Treatment denoted: pre-vaccination baseline after standard-of-care therapy. CDR1 and CDR2 (germline): SGDLS, YYNGEE. This CDR3 has 10 residues. V was pared by 7 bases and J by 8 bases, with 9 bases between. This entry belongs to a study of a mutant IDH1 vaccine in newly diagnosed glioma. About the research overall: There were 62.5% males and about 38% females among treated patients, whose mean age was about 40 years. Before enrollment, patients got radiotherapy alone, temozolomide alone, or mostly the combination.

Sequenced by immunoSEQ multiplex PCR; TCRdb stores in-frame clones only, minus some. This sample yields approximately 54,000 clones, of which approximately 80% are seen a single time; roughly 18% belongs to the top ten. The sequencing here drew on PBMCs, taken from a glioma patient treated with radiotherapy, temozolomide or both. This TCR was sampled from a man aged 18 to 35 with glioma. The rearrangement joins TRBV9 to TRBJ1-2; D ambiguous. In DNA form, the CDR3 reads TGTGCCAGCCGGGGTAAAGGCTACACCTTC. Protein: CASRGKGYTF.